The 18 T cell receptor beta chains reported below all come from one sample, sequenced in a study of blood T cell repertoires in COVID-19. The assay was immunoSEQ multiplex PCR, and TCRdb's table has in-frame clones only and misses some. The table shows roughly 570,000 clones, with roughly nine tenths occurring only once. Sequencing was carried out using peripheral blood. These TCRs come from a woman aged 50 to 65 with COVID-19, enrolled during active disease.

The rearrangement links TRBV3-1 (or the pseudogene TRBV3-2) to TRBJ1-2, with D unclear. This CDR3 region has 15 residues. CDR1 is LGHDT and CDR2 is YNNKEL in the germline V gene (reference sequence). The V gene lost 6 bases and the J gene lost 3 bases, with 17 bases spanning the gap. The CDR3 region is CASRFSHRSDYGYTF. CDR3 DNA sequence: TGTGCCAGCAGGTTCTCCCACCGGTCTGACTATGGCTACACCTTC.

This clone was recorded once. V is TRBV11-2 and J is TRBJ2-3, with 13 nucleotides matching TRBD2. The CDR3 contains 17 residues. Germline V CDR1 and CDR2: SGHAT, FQNNGV. V trimming: 3 bases; J trimming: 5 bases; junction bases outside the gene matches: 8. The CDR3 loop reads CASSLTSGGPRQDTQYF. The CDR3 coding sequence is TGTGCCAGCAGCTTGACTAGCGGGGGGCCCCGACAAGATACGCAGTATTTT. The full variable domain, its missing parts supplied by reference TRBV11-2 and TRBJ2-3, is EAGVAQSPRYKIIEKRQSVAFWCNPISGHATLYWYQQILGQGPKLLIQFQNNGVVDDSQLPKDRFSAERLKGVDSTLKIQPAKLEDSAVYLCASSLTSGGPRQDTQYFGPGTRLTVL.

This chain links TRBV6-5 with TRBJ2-7, with 10 bases aligning to TRBD1. This CDR3 contains 15 residues. The germline CDR1 and CDR2 sequences are MNHEY and SVGAGI. The V gene end was trimmed by 6 bases and the J gene end by 6 bases; junction bases not matched to a gene: 11. The CDR3 loop is CASSSMRQGASEQYF. The CDR3 DNA follows: TGTGCCAGCAGCTCGATGAGACAGGGGGCCTCCGAGCAGTACTTC.

A few counts support this clone. V is TRBV6-1 and J is TRBJ1-1; D is undetermined. V was shortened by 2 bases and J by 4 bases, with 11 bases between the two germline ends. The CDR3 loop spans 14 amino acids. Per germline, CDR1 MNHNS and CDR2 SASEGT. The CDR3, as DNA: TGTGCCAGCAGTGAAAGCGGCCTGGTCACTGAAGCTTTCTTT. Protein sequence: CASSESGLVTEAFF.

V gene TRBV30 combines with J gene TRBJ2-1; 11 bases match TRBD2. Trimming cost V 5 bases and J 6 bases; bases outside gene matches: 6. The CDR3 consists of 14 residues. Per germline, CDR1 GTSNPN and CDR2 SVGIG (reference sequence). CDR3 residues: CAWGPGLAVNEQFF. The CDR3 bases are TGTGCCTGGGGGCCGGGACTAGCGGTCAATGAGCAGTTCTTC.

This clone was recorded once. This chain uses TRBV5-4 with TRBJ2-3; no firm D call. V lost 0 bases and J 3 bases, leaving 8 bases between the germline ends. Germline V gene lookup returns CDR1 SGHNT and CDR2 YYREEE (reference sequence). The CDR3 is 14 amino acids. CDR3 coding DNA: TGTGCCAGCAGCTTGGTTGGCAGTACAGATACGCAGTATTTT. Residues: CASSLVGSTDTQYF.

The chain is built from TRBV7-3 and TRBJ2-1, with 9 bases identical to TRBD2. Germline lookup yields CDR1 SGHTA and CDR2 FQGTGA. The CDR3 extends over 15 amino acids. With 6 bases clipped from V and 9 bases from J, the junction kept 12 bases outside the gene matches. The CDR3 nucleotides are TGTGCCAGCAGTTTGGGGACTAGCAGCGACGCTGAGCAGTTCTTC. It codes for CASSLGTSSDAEQFF.

This clone was counted only a few times. The V call is TRBV2, the J call TRBJ2-2; tentative D call: TRBD1 (6 bases). Looked up from germline, CDR1 is SNHLY and CDR2 is FYNNEI. V was cut by 8 bases and J by 5 bases, with 15 bases left in between. This CDR3 is built from 14 residues. The CDR3: CASQGTGKTGELFF. CDR3 coding DNA: TGTGCCAGCCAGGGAACAGGGAAGACCGGGGAGCTGTTTTTT. The variable domain in full, with the rest retrieved from reference TRBV2 and TRBJ2-2, is EPEVTQTPSHQVTQMGQEVILRCVPISNHLYFYWYRQILGQKVEFLVSFYNNEISEKSEIFDDQFSVERPDGSNFTLKIRSTKLEDSAMYFCASQGTGKTGELFFGEGSRLTVL.

The gene calls are TRBV5-6 and TRBJ2-2; possible D gene TRBD2, 6 bases. The V gene's germline CDR1 is SGHDT and CDR2 YYEEEE. V was shortened by 1 base and J by 5 bases, with 12 bases between the two germline ends. The CDR3 runs 15 residues. The CDR3 reads CASSLRGGGTGELFF. CDR3 sequence (DNA): TGTGCCAGCAGCTTGAGGGGAGGAGGGACCGGGGAGCTGTTTTTT.

The rearrangement joins TRBV30 to TRBJ1-3; D call uncertain. Germline lookup yields CDR1 GTSNPN and CDR2 SVGIG (reference sequence). The CDR3 sequence is 13 residues long. V was pared by 0 bases and J by 4 bases, with 7 bases between. The chain's CDR3 is CAWSVLWGNTIYF. The CDR3 DNA is TGTGCCTGGAGTGTACTTTGGGGAAACACCATATATTTT.

The CDR3 protein is CASSMGRMNTEAFF. The CDR3, as DNA: TGTGCCAGTAGTATGGGGCGGATGAACACTGAAGCTTTCTTT. The chain joins TRBV19 to TRBJ1-1; a weak D match, TRBD1 (5 bases). This CDR3 contains 14 residues. Trimming took 3 bases from V and 0 from J, leaving 8 bases between them. Germline loops: CDR1 LNHDA, CDR2 SQIVND (reference sequence).

This chain uses TRBV19 with TRBJ1-2; 8 bases line up with TRBD1. Germline V gene sequence: CDR1 LNHDA, CDR2 SQIVND (reference sequence). The CDR3 totals 14 residues. V shed 4 bases, J shed 5 bases, and the junction held 6 bases outside the gene matches. The CDR3 DNA follows: TGTGCCAGTAGTACCGGACAGGGATCGTATGGCTACACCTTC. Translation: CASSTGQGSYGYTF.

V is TRBV19 and J is TRBJ2-3; 8 nucleotides line up with TRBD2. CDR3 length: 15 amino acids. Germline loops: CDR1 LNHDA, CDR2 SQIVND (reference sequence). V lost 5 bases, J lost 2 bases, and 6 bases stayed unmatched. The CDR3 nucleotides are TGTGCCAGTAGTCTATTAGCGGGGAACACAGATACGCAGTATTTT. Translated, it gives CASSLLAGNTDTQYF. The full variable domain, its missing parts supplied by reference TRBV19 and TRBJ2-3, is DGGITQSPKYLFRKEGQNVTLSCEQNLNHDAMYWYRQDPGQGLRLIYYSQIVNDFQKGDIAEGYSVSREKKESFPLTVTSAQKNPTAFYLCASSLLAGNTDTQYFGPGTRLTVL.

The CDR3 loop reads CAISGTLAGARDTQYF. CDR3 nucleotide sequence: TGTGCCATCAGTGGAACGCTAGCGGGGGCGCGAGATACGCAGTATTTT. This rearrangement joins TRBV10-3 to TRBJ2-3, with 10 bases aligning to TRBD2. CDR3 size: 16 residues. The germline V gene encodes CDR1 ENHRY and CDR2 SYGVKD. V was pared by 4 bases and J by 5 bases, with 9 bases of the junction left unmatched.

Only one count was recorded for this clone. The chain links TRBV5-1 to TRBJ2-3, with 8 bases aligning to TRBD2. The ends lost 2 bases at V and 5 bases at J; junction bases unmatched: 7. The CDR3 contains 15 residues. Germline-derived CDR1 and CDR2 are SGHRS and YFSETQ. CDR3 protein: CASSFSGIGGDTQYF. The DNA for the CDR3 is TGCGCCAGCAGCTTTAGCGGGATTGGGGGAGATACGCAGTATTTT.

The chain links TRBV27 to TRBJ1-1; possible D gene TRBD1, 6 bases. CDR1 and CDR2 (germline): MNHEY, SMNVEV (reference sequence). The V end was cut by 1 base, the J end by 4 bases, with 10 bases between. The CDR3 runs to 14 residues. The CDR3 DNA sequence: TGTGCCAGCAGTTTATGGGGGCGCGGCACTGAAGCTTTCTTT. Protein product: CASSLWGRGTEAFF.

V and J are TRBV4-2 and TRBJ1-1, with unresolved D. This CDR3 spans 17 amino acids. V lost 2 bases to trimming and J lost 0 bases, with 16 bases between them. The germline CDR1 and CDR2 sequences are LGHNA and YNFKEQ. The DNA for the CDR3 is TGTGCCAGCAGCCAAAGTGCAAGGTCTAGCATGAACACTGAAGCTTTCTTT. Protein sequence: CASSQSARSSMNTEAFF.

The chain uses TRBV11-3 and TRBJ2-1; possibly TRBD2 for D (8 bases). The CDR3 is 17 residues long. The germline CDR1 and CDR2 sequences are SGHNT and YENEEA. The V end lost 5 bases, the J end lost 0 bases, and 17 bases lay between the germline ends. CDR3 residues: CASSPGGGQPSYNEQFF. In DNA, the CDR3 is TGTGCCAGCAGCCCCGGGGGGGGACAGCCCTCCTACAATGAGCAGTTCTTC.